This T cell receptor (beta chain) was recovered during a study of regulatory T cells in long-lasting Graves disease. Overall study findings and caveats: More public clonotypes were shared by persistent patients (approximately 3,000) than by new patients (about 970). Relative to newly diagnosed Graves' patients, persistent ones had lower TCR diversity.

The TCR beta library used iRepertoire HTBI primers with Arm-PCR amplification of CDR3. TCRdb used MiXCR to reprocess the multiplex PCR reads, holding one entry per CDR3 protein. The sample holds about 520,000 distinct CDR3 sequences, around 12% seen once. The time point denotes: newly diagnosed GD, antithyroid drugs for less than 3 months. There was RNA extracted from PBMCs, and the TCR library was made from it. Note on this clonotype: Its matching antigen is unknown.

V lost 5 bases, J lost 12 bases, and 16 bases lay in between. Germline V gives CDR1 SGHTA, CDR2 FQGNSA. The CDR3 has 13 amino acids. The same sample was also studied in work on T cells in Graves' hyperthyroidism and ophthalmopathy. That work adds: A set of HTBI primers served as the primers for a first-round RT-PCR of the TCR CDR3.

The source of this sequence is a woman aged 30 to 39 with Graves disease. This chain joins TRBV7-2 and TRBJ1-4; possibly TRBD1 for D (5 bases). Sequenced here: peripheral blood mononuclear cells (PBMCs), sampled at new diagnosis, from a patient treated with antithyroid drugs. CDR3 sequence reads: CASSPRMGEELFF. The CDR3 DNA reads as TGTGCCAGCAGCCCCCGGATGGGGGAAGAACTGTTTTTT. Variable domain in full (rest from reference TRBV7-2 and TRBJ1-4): GAGVSQSPSNKVTEKGKDVELRCDPISGHTALYWYRQSLGQGLEFLIYFQGNSAPDKSGLPSDRFSAERTGGSVSTLTIQRTQQEDSAVYLCASSPRMGEELFFGSGTQLSVL.